What follows is one T cell receptor beta chain and its context. What it binds is not known. Gene names refer to mouse genes. From the germline J gene comes the end of the CDR3, since the read stops 1 residue before it. This entry belongs to a study of tissue T cells after allogeneic stem cell transplantation. Study-wide results and limits: Shared clones across patients were few; motif clustering revealed tissue-specific shared signatures. The patient cohort was small and clinically heterogeneous, with limited sampling depth.

J lost 0 bases, V lost 6 bases, and 2 bases had no gene match. Germline CDR1 reads KGHPV; CDR2 reads FQNQEV (reference sequence). The CDR3 is 13 residues long. The assay was immunoSEQ multiplex PCR, and TCRdb's table has in-frame clones only and misses some. This table holds roughly 7,000 clones, about 50% found once. Time point specified: mouse harvest day 7 after allogeneic transplant. Each mouse received 10^7 T-cell-depleted marrow cells plus 10^6 splenic CD5+ T cells by tail vein. This mouse GVHD model was MHC-mismatched B6 to BALB/c, profiled day 7 or 14. This receptor was taken from a female BALB/c mouse given C57BL/6 T cells with graft-versus-host disease after an allogeneic hematopoietic cell transplant. The specimen was gut tissue. The chain has TRBV26 and TRBJ2-7, with TRBD2 matching 7 bases. The covered CDR3 bases are TGTGCCAGCAGCGCTGGGGGCTCCTATGAACAGTAC. Protein: CASSAGGSYEQY. The full-length CDR3 reads as CASSAGGSYEQYF.